This T cell receptor beta chain was captured in a study of blood T cell repertoires in COVID-19. About the study: Whether acute or convalescent, the COVID-19 samples came from the United States, Italy and Spain. PBMCs, B-cell-depleted T cells, or T cells provided the cDNA or gDNA that made up the material.

Germline V CDR1 and CDR2: MDHEN, SYDVKM. The CDR3 totals 14 residues. V shed 4 bases, J shed 8 bases, and the junction held 9 bases outside the gene matches. How the authors handled the data: Amplifying reference gene primers gave estimates of nucleated cell counts. TCRdb's copy holds only in-frame clones and misses some; the assay was immunoSEQ multiplex PCR. From that table come the V and J calls and clone size; the DNA was used to work out D and trimming. The sample carries roughly 70,000 clones, roughly 70% recorded once. The sample holds one count of this clone. The rearrangement uses TRBV28 and TRBJ1-2, with 8 nucleotides matching TRBD1. The receptor was isolated from a man in his sixties with acute or convalescent COVID-19. Sequencing used peripheral blood. CDR3 coding DNA: TGTGCCAGCAGTTCAGGACAGGGCCAGGGGGGCTACACCTTC. It encodes CASSSGQGQGGYTF.